Listed here is a single TCR beta chain. This clone has just a few counts. Its cognate antigen has yet to be identified. No base quality values were provided; no much bigger clone lies one nucleotide off. Including cysteine and phenylalanine, the CDR3 has 15 amino acids. Only CDR3 DNA remains: 45 bases, in frame from the first base. V and J are truncated by 6 bases and 0 bases respectively, leaving an intervening sequence of 13 bases. The germline V gene specifies SGHNT as CDR1 and YENEEA as CDR2. The sample is drawn from a study of cytomegalovirus exposure and HLA in healthy donors (dated by TCRdb to about 2017). Regarding the complete study: In an earlier analysis of 450 to 750 of the donors, 276 Gb of sequence data and some 100 million unique TCR beta sequences from roughly 190 million T cells were reported. On average, roughly 250,000 unique TCR beta nucleotide sequences were sequenced per donor among roughly 430 genotyped donors of the cohort, with approximately 18% of those sequences being non-productive. The later analysis used no new phenotypic data to find candidate immune exposures, relying instead on TCR beta sequences and their occurrence across donors. An earlier analysis of a few hundred of the donors applied high-throughput TCR beta sequencing to assess whether each TCR beta V gene segment acted as functional or pseudogenic. Donor age, sex, ethnicity and CMV serostatus were compiled alongside the repertoire data. Roughly 5 DR-DQ haplotypes were treated as single units for association and clustering because of strong linkage in the cohort. The T cell repertoires of 550 to 850 subjects were profiled by immunosequencing and related to cytomegalovirus serostatus. Typing coverage varied by locus: 629-630 donors for A, B, C, DRB1 and DQB1; roughly 500 for DQA1; 600 to 610 for DPA1; 400 to 480 for DPB1. The study combined high-throughput TCR immunosequencing, statistical association of individual TCRs with disease status, and machine learning to predict cytomegalovirus infection status. All discovery cohort repertoires had been generated on a single sequencing platform. The genetic ancestry cluster associated with self-reported Caucasian donors included 80% to 90% of the approximately 410 genotyped donors. The aim of the study was to test whether cataloging public T cell receptors could identify signatures of past pathogen exposure. An early release covering some 640 HLA-typed donors comprised about 290 gigabases of sequencing data and approximately 85 million unique TCR sequences. In a later genetic analysis, genome-wide SNP genotypes for 398 of the 666 donors were used, and that subset was treated as a discovery cohort. To study patterns of TCR occurrence, a later analysis re-analyzed previously published TCR beta repertoires from hundreds of donors and added high-resolution HLA genotyping. HLA typing included class I and class II loci at four-digit resolution. A separate validation cohort of some 130 different subjects was used in addition to the approximately 700-subject first cohort.

The cohort was made up of under 800 healthy bone marrow donors. Cohort members were all nominally healthy when sampled, although unrecorded immune exposures were likely present. The donor was CMV seronegative and was included in the group of 352 seronegative cohort members. A peripheral blood sample was collected from each donor, and TCR beta sequencing was performed on peripheral blood mononuclear cells. Genomic DNA was extracted from the blood cell samples with the Qiagen DNeasy Blood Extraction Kit. Study-wide conclusions, independent of this receptor: An association between a missense DCLRE1C variant and V-gene and J-gene trimming of TCR beta chains was found in a later genetic analysis and replicated in an independent cohort. The authors suggested that the approach could potentially be extended to other disease states and immunological phenotypes. The study listed 164 TCR beta chains as associated with cytomegalovirus. In a later analysis, the rate of TCR association differed among HLA loci, with DRB1 alleles having the most associated TCRs and HLA-C alleles having the fewest. Immune exposure information for the cohort was limited to CMV serostatus. In vitro tests confirmed that a few of the cytomegalovirus-associated TCR beta chains recognize cytomegalovirus antigens. The classifier was reported to diagnose cytomegalovirus status with high specificity and sensitivity in both the original cohort and the validation cohort. In a later genetic analysis, fewer N-insertions in productive TCRs were reported among donors in an Asian-associated ancestry cluster than the roughly 710-donor mean. About 15 rarely observed V segments, including chromosome 9 orphons, were excluded from the earlier analysis of a few hundred of the donors because counts were too low. In this cohort, only TCR beta chains were sequenced, and detectable features were limited by the absence of alpha or paired-chain data. Most TCR sequences were seen in very few donors, while some public TCRs were found in many individuals. Some IMGT-functional V segments, including TRBV6-2 and TRBV6-3, could not be told apart with the 87-base-pair reads, so those segments were excluded. A cluster of highly shared sequence variants was judged likely to be a technical artifact of the sequencing pipeline. In a later analysis, HLA-associated TCR beta chains showed more clonal expansion and lower generation probabilities than non-associated chains that were equally common. A later analysis associated about 17,000 TCR beta sequences with specific HLA alleles at a false discovery rate of 0.05. According to a later analysis, parvovirus B19, influenza, CMV and Epstein-Barr virus appeared linked to several top co-occurrence clusters. A further reported finding was that TCR beta sequences accurately predicted the HLA-A and HLA-B alleles for most subjects in the first cohort. According to a later analysis, most CMV-associated TCR beta chains appeared to be HLA-restricted, and the HLA associations seemed to be driven largely by CMV exposure. When HLA alleles, especially DR and DQ, strongly co-occurred, TCR associations were difficult to assign to individual alleles. In an earlier analysis of roughly 560 of the donors, most TCR beta V segments were observed in productive rearrangements about 90% or about 30% of the time, broadly matching IMGT annotations. Linkage disequilibrium might explain the correlated functional status among segregating V segments, but an unknown experimental factor could not be ruled out. Roughly uniform sequencing depth across donors was assumed in presence/absence analyses, although this assumption may not hold. Because some donors lacked HLA typing at each locus, the association tests relied only on the typed subset.

The library was produced with the immunoSEQ multiplex PCR assay. The multiplex PCR relied on a mix of 60 forward primers for TCR Vbeta segments and 13 reverse primers for TCR Jbeta segments. The CDR3 region of rearranged TCR beta genes was amplified from genomic DNA by a multiplex PCR assay. The Illumina HiSeq System was used to sequence the amplified TCR beta libraries as 87-base-pair reads. The original methods were these. Across the 500 to 750 repertoires, a later analysis counted approximately 83 million unique TCR beta chains, roughly 11 million of which were shared by at least two donors. Raw reads were error-corrected and collapsed into unique sequences with a nearest-neighbor algorithm that merged closely related sequences to remove PCR and sequencing errors. Alignment of CDR3 sequences to IMGT reference sequences was used to assign V, D and J gene segments. Each retained sequence needed at least a six-nucleotide match to both a V gene segment and a J gene segment. Rearrangements were classified as productive when the CDR3 lacked stop codons and remained in frame with V and J, and all other rearrangements were classified as non-productive. Following IMGT convention, CDR3 was defined as the stretch from the second conserved V-encoded cysteine to the conserved J-encoded phenylalanine. In an earlier analysis of around 570 of the donors, sequences lacking an unambiguous match to a single V gene segment were excluded. An earlier analysis of some 500 of the donors classified V segments as functional when productive rearrangements were above 56.7% and as segregating when the standard deviation between donors was above 5%. To diagnose cytomegalovirus status from the catalog of TCR beta chain sequences, a statistical classification framework was built. In a later analysis, V and J genes were assigned by comparing TCR nucleotide sequences against IMGT/GENE-DB human TR gene sequences. In a later analysis, CDR3 sequences and most-parsimonious VDJ recombination scenarios were assigned using the TCRdist pipeline. In a later analysis, each TCR beta chain was defined by its CDR3 amino acid sequence together with its V-gene family, and reads without a unique V-gene family were excluded. In a later analysis, around 650 highly shared, low-generation-probability nucleotide sequences were removed to address suspected cross-contamination and a sequencing artifact. In a later analysis, a clonal expansion index was calculated for each public chain from normalized within-repertoire ranks of inferred template counts. In a later analysis, generation probabilities were computed with a VDJ recombination model fitted to out-of-frame rearrangements, and the resulting probabilities were checked against IGoR. A later analysis scored TCR-TCR, TCR-HLA and TCR-CMV co-occurrence with hypergeometric tests, applying a repertoire-size bias correction to TCR pairs. False discovery rates were estimated in a later analysis by permuting HLA or CMV assignments 20 times. In a later analysis, co-occurring TCRs were grouped using DBSCAN, with TCRdist sequence similarity added in when clustering inside HLA-allele-positive subsets. For co-occurrence clustering, repertoires with fewer than 30,000 or more than 120,000 public chains were excluded, along with four to six repertoires with anomalous nucleotide sharing. TCRdb's version of the immuneACCESS table is confined to in-frame rearrangements and falls short of the full clone set. An unresolved V gene accounts for under half of the shortfall where checked; the remainder is of unknown origin. The D gene and trimming were derived from the DNA, and the V and J assignments and clone size from that table. The table for this sample lists about 88,000 clones; about 76% of them were counted only once. The ten biggest clones cover around 5.3% of the sample.

Sequenced input: PBMCs. The chain uses TRBV11-3 and TRBJ2-3; the D gene is possibly TRBD2, with 5 bases matching. This receptor was taken from a woman aged 35 to 49 in good health and CMV-seronegative. The base sequence is TGTGCCAGCAGTTCCGGACGGACTAGCACAGATACGCAGTATTTT. Translated, this gives CASSSGRTSTDTQYF.